The 29 T cell receptor beta chains presented below share a single source sample, sequenced in a study of cytomegalovirus exposure and HLA in healthy donors. This PCR relied on a set of 60 Vbeta primers and 13 Jbeta primers. Here immunoSEQ multiplex PCR was the method, and the copy in TCRdb shows in-frame clones only, minus some. The sample contains about 190,000 clones, less than 90% of which appear only once. The sample consisted of PBMCs. The receptors here all came from a boy between 5 and 17 years old in good health and CMV-seronegative.

This clone was counted a single time. This rearrangement joins TRBV15 to TRBJ2-5, with 7 bases identical to TRBD1. V shed 5 bases and J 5 bases; nucleotides not matched to a gene: 11. This CDR3 contains 15 residues. Looked up from germline, CDR1 is LNHNV and CDR2 is YYDKDF (reference sequence). CDR3 sequence (DNA): TGTGCCACCAGCGTTACAGGGGCTCGATGGGAGACCCAGTACTTC. It yields the protein CATSVTGARWETQYF.

V is TRBV5-3 and J is TRBJ1-5; the match to TRBD1 covers 9 bases. TRBV5-3 is known as an ORF, though its function is uncertain. V shed 3 bases, J shed 2 bases, and the junction held 9 bases outside the gene matches. CDR3 size: 17 residues. The CDR3 sequence is CARSSTGGSIGNQPQHF. The CDR3 bases are TGTGCCAGAAGCTCAACAGGGGGCTCGATAGGCAATCAGCCCCAGCATTTT.

The rearrangement links TRBV30 to TRBJ1-2, with 7 bases aligning to TRBD1. The trim removed 8 bases at V and 4 bases at J, leaving 4 bases unmatched. There are 11 residues in the CDR3. Germline lookup yields CDR1 GTSNPN and CDR2 SVGIG (reference sequence). The CDR3 is CAVGQTYGYTF. CDR3 nucleotides: TGTGCCGTGGGACAGACCTATGGCTACACCTTC.

The V and J genes are TRBV6-1 and TRBJ1-4; 7 bases are a match to TRBD1. Germline trimming cut 3 bases from V and 10 bases from J; bases unmatched to any gene: 8. Germline V CDR1 and CDR2: MNHNS, SASEGT. The CDR3 is 14 residues long. This chain's CDR3 is CASSELGGRGKLFF. For the CDR3, the DNA is TGTGCCAGCAGTGAGCTAGGGGGCCGGGGAAAACTGTTTTTT.

The chain carries TRBV5-1 and TRBJ2-7; the D gene is possibly TRBD1 (7 bases). Trimming stripped 3 bases from V and 4 bases from J, with 17 bases between. The germline V gene has CDR1 SGHRS and CDR2 YFSETQ. CDR3 size: 15 residues. The CDR3 reads CASSWRDSVGYEQYF. CDR3 coding DNA: TGCGCCAGCAGCTGGAGGGACAGTGTGGGATACGAGCAGTACTTC.

The V and J genes are TRBV28 and TRBJ1-1, with D possibly matching TRBD1 (5 bases). This CDR3 contains 16 residues. The germline CDR1 and CDR2 sequences are MDHEN and SYDVKM. With 2 bases removed from V and 3 bases from J, the gap between germline ends came to 16 bases. CDR3 sequence reads: CASSLPLGGGDTEAFF. The CDR3 nucleotides are TGTGCCAGCAGTTTACCATTAGGTGGGGGGGACACTGAAGCTTTCTTT.

The chain is built from TRBV30 and TRBJ1-2; no firm D call. The CDR3 is made up of 14 amino acids. Germline assignment: CDR1 GTSNPN and CDR2 SVGIG (reference sequence). V lost 2 bases, J lost 10 bases, and 20 bases lay in between. The CDR3 DNA reads TGTGCCTGGAGTCCAAACGCCTGGTTGATAGACTACACCTTC. Its protein is CAWSPNAWLIDYTF.

The V gene is TRBV12-5, the J gene TRBJ2-7; possible D gene TRBD1, 5 bases. CDR3 length equals 14 residues. Trimming left V 6 bases short and J 4 bases short, with 16 bases between. CDR1 and CDR2 from the germline V gene are LGHNT and FRNRAP. The CDR3, as DNA: TGTGCTAGTGGAAAATCAGGGTATCTTTACGAGCAGTACTTC. Residues: CASGKSGYLYEQYF.

In this sample, this clone turned up once. The CDR3 loop reads CASSPHLGTGYEQYF. The CDR3 DNA follows: TGTGCCAGCAGCCCTCATCTTGGGACAGGGTACGAGCAGTACTTC. The chain joins TRBV6-5 to TRBJ2-7, with 9 bases identical to TRBD1. The V gene end was trimmed by 6 bases and the J gene end by 4 bases; junction bases not matched to a gene: 10. From germline, CDR1 is MNHEY and CDR2 SVGAGI. The CDR3 is 15 amino acids.

This sequence joins TRBV19 and TRBJ1-2; 8 bases are a match to TRBD1. The CDR3 sequence is 13 residues long. Germline loops: CDR1 LNHDA, CDR2 SQIVND (reference sequence). V trimming: 9 bases; J trimming: 6 bases; junction bases outside the gene matches: 9. The CDR3 sequence is CASASGQGDGYTF. In DNA, the CDR3 is TGTGCCAGCGCCAGCGGACAGGGAGATGGCTACACCTTC.

The chain links TRBV29-1 to TRBJ1-2; D possibly corresponds to TRBD1 (6 bases). Germline V gene sequence: CDR1 SQVTM, CDR2 ANQGSEA. The CDR3 is 16 amino acids. Trimming took off 2 bases at V and 0 bases at J, with 16 bases between the two ends. The CDR3 DNA is TGCAGCGTTGAAATACGGACAGATCAGACTAACTATGGCTACACCTTC. Residues: CSVEIRTDQTNYGYTF.

V usage is TRBV5-5 and J usage is TRBJ2-1; 13 positions agree with TRBD2. The CDR3 length is 15 residues. Germline trimming cut 5 bases from V and 7 bases from J; bases unmatched to any gene: 6. Per the germline V gene, CDR1 is SGHKS and CDR2 is YYEKEE (reference sequence). Here the CDR3 DNA reads TGTGCCAGCAGGGAAGGGACTAGCGGGACGAATGAGCAGTTCTTC. This translates into CASREGTSGTNEQFF.

This chain uses TRBV4-1 with TRBJ2-1; possible D gene TRBD2, 6 bases. Trimming took 6 bases from V and 11 from J, leaving 17 bases between them. The CDR3 spans 13 residues. The germline V gene has CDR1 MGHRA and CDR2 YSYEKL. In DNA, the CDR3 is TGCGCCAGCAGTCATAATAGCGGCAAAAAGCAGTTCTTC. Protein product: CASSHNSGKKQFF.

This rearrangement joins TRBV5-1 to TRBJ2-7; D gene unclear. Germline CDR1 SGHRS, CDR2 YFSETQ. V lost 0 bases and J lost 4, with 5 bases in between. This CDR3 comprises 12 residues. The CDR3 loop reads CASSLVSYEQYF. The CDR3 nucleotides read TGCGCCAGCAGCTTGGTCTCGTACGAGCAGTACTTC. Based on the CDR3 plus reference TRBV5-1 and TRBJ2-7, the full variable domain is KAGVTQTPRYLIKTRGQQVTLSCSPISGHRSVSWYQQTPGQGLQFLFEYFSETQRNKGNFPGRFSGRQFSNSRSEMNVSTLELGDSALYLCASSLVSYEQYFGPGTRLTVT.

The chain recombines TRBV2 with TRBJ1-5; D remains ambiguous. The CDR3 has 14 residues. From germline, CDR1 is SNHLY and CDR2 FYNNEI. V lost 1 base and J 7 bases, leaving 11 bases between the germline ends. In nucleotides, the CDR3 is TGTGCCAGCAGTGAAGGCTTGGGAGGCCAGCCCCAGCATTTT. It specifies CASSEGLGGQPQHF.

The chain couples TRBV4-1 to TRBJ2-2, with D perhaps matching TRBD1 (6 bases). The germline V gene encodes CDR1 MGHRA and CDR2 YSYEKL. The CDR3 has 14 amino acids. V was pared by 4 bases and J by 1 base, with 7 bases between. CDR3 sequence reads: CASSRGLNTGELFF. The CDR3 nucleotides read TGCGCCAGCAGCCGGGGGCTGAACACCGGGGAGCTGTTTTTT.

The rearrangement links TRBV29-1 to TRBJ2-1; 10 bases are a match to TRBD2. Losses at the gene ends were 7 bases for V and 9 bases for J; bases not matched to a gene: 6. CDR3 size: 12 residues. Germline CDR1 and CDR2: SQVTM and ANQGSEA. The CDR3 region is CSAGTSVGEQFF. Here the CDR3 DNA reads TGCAGCGCCGGGACTAGCGTTGGTGAGCAGTTCTTC.

This chain uses TRBV25-1 with TRBJ2-7; TRBD2 aligns across 8 bases. The J segment lost 8 bases and the V segment lost 2 bases, leaving 8 bases of the junction unmatched. The germline CDR1 and CDR2 sequences are MGHDK and SYGVNS. This CDR3 has 14 residues. The CDR3 loop reads CASSEASGSWKQYF. CDR3 DNA: TGTGCCAGCAGTGAAGCGAGCGGGAGTTGGAAGCAGTACTTC.

The chain has TRBV11-2 and TRBJ1-1; 7 bases agree with TRBD1. The ends lost 4 bases at V and 0 bases at J; junction bases unmatched: 14. The germline V gene has CDR1 SGHAT and CDR2 FQNNGV. This CDR3 is built from 18 residues. CDR3 nucleotide sequence: TGTGCCAGCAGCTCAGGGGGGCGGCGGCTAGTCATGAACACTGAAGCTTTCTTT. It is translated as CASSSGGRRLVMNTEAFF.

The CDR3 spells CAWIEWGGGVDEQYF. The CDR3 DNA sequence: TGTGCCTGGATCGAATGGGGCGGGGGAGTCGACGAGCAGTACTTC. The genes are TRBV30 and TRBJ2-7; 7 positions agree with TRBD2. The CDR3 is 15 residues long. CDR1 is GTSNPN and CDR2 is SVGIG in the germline V gene (reference sequence). The trim removed 4 bases at V and 5 bases at J, leaving 14 bases unmatched.

The chain couples TRBV19 to TRBJ2-4, with D tentatively TRBD2 (6 bases). The V end lost 6 bases, the J end lost 0 bases, and 27 bases lay between the germline ends. Germline V lookup: CDR1 LNHDA, CDR2 SQIVND (reference sequence). CDR3 length: 20 amino acids. CDR3 sequence (DNA): TGTGCCAGTAGCTCAACGGAGGGGACTGACTTGCCTCTAGCCAAAAACATTCAGTACTTC. It translates to CASSSTEGTDLPLAKNIQYF.

The chain uses TRBV5-1 and TRBJ1-4; a weak D match, TRBD1 (6 bases). Trimming removed 5 bases from V and 8 bases from J, with 16 bases in between. This CDR3 is 14 amino acids long. Germline CDR1 and CDR2: SGHRS and YFSETQ. The CDR3 region is CASRGATQGEKLFF. DNA of the CDR3: TGCGCCAGCAGGGGGGCGACCCAAGGCGAAAAACTGTTTTTT.

J is TRBJ2-5 and V is TRBV4-3; 16 bases line up with TRBD2. The CDR3 covers 17 residues. The J segment lost 2 bases and the V segment lost 1 base, leaving 1 base of the junction unmatched. Germline V gene data show CDR1 as LGHNA and CDR2 as YSLEER. CDR3 DNA sequence: TGCGCCAGCAGCCAAGGGGGACTAGCGGGGGGGCAAGAGACCCAGTACTTC. Residues: CASSQGGLAGGQETQYF.

The V call is TRBV5-4, the J call TRBJ2-1; TRBD2 agrees at 7 bases. This CDR3 is 14 amino acids long. Germline V gives CDR1 SGHNT, CDR2 YYREEE (reference sequence). The ends lost 5 bases at V and 6 bases at J; junction bases unmatched: 8. CDR3: CASSSLRTSNEQFF. The CDR3 bases are TGTGCCAGCAGTTCCCTTCGGACTAGCAATGAGCAGTTCTTC.

The V and J genes are TRBV12-5 and TRBJ2-1; TRBD2 agrees at 8 bases. The germline gives CDR1 LGHNT, CDR2 FRNRAP. There are 16 residues in the CDR3. The V and J ends lost 6 bases and 3 bases, in that order; junction bases with no gene match: 10. The CDR3, as DNA: TGTGCTAGTGGACTCGGCGGGGGGATACACTACAATGAGCAGTTCTTC. Translation gives CASGLGGGIHYNEQFF.

Comment on this clone: Its ends do not fully match the called genes, so a read error is possible. Within the sample, other DNA sequences also encode this same CDR3. V and J are TRBV5-4 and TRBJ1-2; 7 bases line up with TRBD1. The CDR3 is made up of 15 amino acids. CDR1 and CDR2 (germline): SGHNT, YYREEE (reference sequence). The CDR3 nucleotides are TGTGCCAGTAGCTCGACAGGGAATCATAACTATGGCTACACCTTC. It is translated as CASSSTGNHNYGYTF.

J is TRBJ1-3 and V is TRBV7-9, with D perhaps TRBD1 (5 bases). The CDR3 covers 15 residues. The germline V gene encodes CDR1 SEHNR and CDR2 FQNEAQ (reference sequence). V was pared by 5 bases and J by 4 bases, with 15 bases between. The chain's CDR3 is CASSPSGQEGNTIYF. The CDR3 bases are TGTGCCAGCAGCCCTTCTGGACAAGAAGGAAACACCATATATTTT. Full variable domain (outside the CDR3, taken from reference TRBV7-9 and TRBJ1-3): DTGVSQNPRHKITKRGQNVTFRCDPISEHNRLYWYRQTLGQGPEFLTYFQNEAQLEKSRLLSDRFSAERPKGSFSTLEIQRTEQGDSAMYLCASSPSGQEGNTIYFGEGSWLTVV.

This clone was recorded once. This chain uses TRBV7-3 with TRBJ2-7; 8 bases match TRBD1. The V gene's germline CDR1 is SGHTA and CDR2 FQGTGA. This CDR3 is 20 amino acids long. J was trimmed by 2 bases and V by 4 bases; bases with no gene match: 22. CDR3 residues: CASSSCAASPLGTGAYEQYF. In nucleotides, the CDR3 is TGTGCCAGCAGCTCTTGTGCGGCCTCCCCCCTCGGGACAGGCGCCTACGAGCAGTACTTC.

The V call is TRBV15, the J call TRBJ2-7; a weak D match, TRBD1 (5 bases). Trimming pared 1 base from V and 6 bases from J, leaving 16 bases between. From germline, CDR1 is LNHNV and CDR2 YYDKDF (reference sequence). CDR3 length: 15 residues. The CDR3 region is CATSRGRARVLEQYF. The CDR3 DNA is TGTGCCACCAGCAGAGGTCGGGCCAGGGTTCTCGAGCAGTACTTC.